The clone carrying this T cell receptor (beta chain) was detected many times. From RNA, the CDR3 regions of TCR beta chains were amplified and sequenced. First-round RT-PCR employed HTBI primers, with a second-round multiplex PCR after it. MiXCR, run by TCRdb on the multiplex PCR reads, gives a single entry per CDR3 protein. In the table there are about 740,000 distinct CDR3 sequences, around 40% of which are singletons. The data belong to a study of Graves' ophthalmopathy and Graves' hyperthyroidism. Germline V CDR1 and CDR2: SGHTA, FQGNSA. The CDR3 totals 15 residues. Trimming removed 1 base from V and 4 bases from J, with 13 bases in between.

The chain joins TRBV7-2 to TRBJ1-1, with D perhaps matching TRBD1 (6 bases). The receptor comes from an adult man with Graves' ophthalmopathy. Specimen: peripheral blood. The CDR3 protein is CASSLEPGAGTEAFF. CDR3 nucleotide sequence: TGTGCCAGCAGCTTAGAACCGGGGGCAGGCACTGAAGCTTTCTTT.